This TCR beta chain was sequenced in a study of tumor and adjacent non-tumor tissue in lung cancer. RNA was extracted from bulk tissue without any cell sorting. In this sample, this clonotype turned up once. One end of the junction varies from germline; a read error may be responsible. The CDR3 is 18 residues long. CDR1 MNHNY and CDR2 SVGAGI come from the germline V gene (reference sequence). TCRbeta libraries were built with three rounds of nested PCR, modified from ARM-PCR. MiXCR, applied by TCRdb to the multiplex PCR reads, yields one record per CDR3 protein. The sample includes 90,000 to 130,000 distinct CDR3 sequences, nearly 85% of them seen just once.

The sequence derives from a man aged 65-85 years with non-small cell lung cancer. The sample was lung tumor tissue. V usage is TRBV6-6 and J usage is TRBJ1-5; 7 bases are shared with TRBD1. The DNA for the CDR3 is TGTGCCAACAGTTACTTCGGGTGGGGACAGAATGGCAATCAGCCTCAGCATTTT. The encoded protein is CANSYFGWGQNGNQPQHF.